The rows below give T cell receptor beta chains drawn from one sample of a study of shared clonotypes between healthy human individuals. Produced via immunoSEQ multiplex PCR; TCRdb's table is partial and in-frame only. The sample shows 2 million to 2.5 million clones, around 93% of them seen only once. Specimen: naive CD8+ T cells from PBMCs. The receptors derive from a man younger than 30 in good health. Some clones in this sample may be carry-over from other donors' samples. Both conserved end residues are part of each CDR3. Fields, in order: V gene, clone size, D gene, J gene, CDR3 protein, CDR3 DNA. The D gene is left open where the match is weak. Clone size is not always given. Where it is, it says once, few, many or a class for expanded clones.

>TRBV27|.|.|TRBJ2-7
CASSPTPYEQYF
TGTGCCAGCAGTCCAACCCCCTACGAGCAGTACTTC
>TRBV13|.|.|TRBJ2-6
CASSLWGSGANVLTF
TGTGCCAGCAGCTTATGGGGATCCGGGGCCAACGTCCTGACTTTC
>TRBV14|few|.|TRBJ2-1
CASSVRRYNEQFF
TGTGCCAGCAGCGTACGGCGCTACAATGAGCAGTTCTTC
>TRBV2|.|.|TRBJ2-7
CASSGGFDRTYSYEQYF
TGTGCCAGCAGCGGGGGGTTCGACAGGACCTACTCCTACGAGCAGTACTTC
>TRBV7-9|.|TRBD1|TRBJ2-7
CASSVRDRGLNEQYF
TGTGCCAGCTCAGTTCGGGACAGGGGGTTAAACGAGCAGTACTTC
>TRBV28|.|.|TRBJ2-2
CASSGFRRGELFF
TGTGCCAGCAGCGGTTTCCGCCGCGGGGAGCTGTTTTTT
>TRBV5-5|.|.|TRBJ2-7
CASSFGLPYEQYF
TGTGCCAGCAGCTTTGGACTGCCCTACGAGCAGTACTTC
>TRBV5-4|.|TRBD1|TRBJ2-1
CASSLGQGVYNEQFF
TGTGCCAGCAGCTTGGGACAGGGGGTCTACAATGAGCAGTTCTTC
>TRBV2|.|TRBD2|TRBJ2-1
CASSRAGGPSYNEQFF
TGTGCCAGCAGTCGAGCGGGAGGGCCTTCCTACAATGAGCAGTTCTTC
>TRBV2|.|TRBD1|TRBJ2-7
CASSEWDSLYEQYF
TGTGCCAGCAGTGAATGGGACAGTCTCTACGAGCAGTACTTC
>TRBV6-5|.|.|TRBJ2-3
CASSYSYKLGDTQYF
TGTGCCAGCAGTTACTCATATAAACTAGGAGATACGCAGTATTTT
>TRBV28|.|.|TRBJ2-7
CASSSPEPPVVTDLYEQYF
TGTGCCAGCAGTTCCCCCGAGCCACCGGTTGTGACAGACCTCTACGAGCAGTACTTC
>TRBV19|.|.|TRBJ1-5
CASSIFPAAPEPQHF
TGTGCCAGTAGTATATTCCCAGCAGCCCCGGAGCCCCAGCATTTT
>TRBV11-2|.|TRBD2|TRBJ2-1
CASRAGDSYNEQFF
TGTGCCAGCAGAGCGGGAGACTCCTACAATGAGCAGTTCTTC
>TRBV6-4|.|TRBD1|TRBJ1-2
CASSDTRTGQMGYTF
TGTGCCAGCAGTGACACTCGGACAGGGCAGATGGGCTACACCTTC
>TRBV11-2|.|.|TRBJ2-3
CASSPPGLLTDTQYF
TGTGCCAGCAGCCCGCCGGGACTCCTCACAGATACGCAGTATTTT
>TRBV10-1|.|.|TRBJ1-4
CASRSHIDSSLEKLFF
TGCGCCAGCAGGTCCCATATAGACAGTAGCCTTGAAAAACTGTTTTTT
>TRBV2|.|TRBD2|TRBJ2-3
CASTLTSGSSTDTQYF
TGTGCCAGCACCTTGACTAGCGGGAGTTCTACAGATACGCAGTATTTT
>TRBV5-6|.|.|TRBJ2-1
CASSLLDSKYNEQFF
TGTGCCAGCAGCTTGTTGGACAGCAAATACAATGAGCAGTTCTTC
>TRBV4-1|.|.|TRBJ2-2
CASSQAESTGELFF
TGCGCCAGCAGCCAAGCCGAATCCACCGGGGAGCTGTTTTTT
>TRBV7-9|.|.|TRBJ2-7
CASSLVGESHYEQYF
TGTGCCAGCAGCTTAGTCGGGGAAAGCCACTACGAGCAGTACTTC
>TRBV7-8|.|.|TRBJ1-3
CASSLPKGGNTIYF
TGTGCCAGCAGCTTACCCAAGGGCGGAAACACCATATATTTT
>TRBV7-2|.|.|TRBJ1-4
CASSPRADSTEKLFF
TGTGCCAGCAGCCCCCGGGCGGACAGTACGGAAAAACTGTTTTTT
>TRBV27|.|TRBD1|TRBJ2-1
CASSPRTGGWNEQFF
TGTGCCAGCAGTCCTAGGACAGGGGGCTGGAATGAGCAGTTCTTC
>TRBV7-9|.|.|TRBJ2-7
CASSLHRGEQYF
TGTGCCAGCAGCCTACACCGCGGGGAGCAGTACTTC
>TRBV19|.|.|TRBJ1-4
CASTEGPWANEKLFF
TGTGCCAGTACCGAAGGCCCATGGGCTAATGAAAAACTGTTTTTT
>TRBV6-4|.|.|TRBJ1-1
CASSLVGGGTEAFF
TGTGCCAGCAGCCTGGTTGGGGGTGGAACTGAAGCTTTCTTT
>TRBV11-2|.|.|TRBJ2-4
CASSPGLAKNIQYF
TGTGCCAGCAGCCCCGGACTAGCCAAAAACATTCAGTACTTC
>TRBV7-9|.|.|TRBJ2-5
CASSLPLRTGRGRETQYF
TGTGCCAGCAGCTTACCTCTCCGGACAGGGAGGGGGCGGGAGACCCAGTACTTC
>TRBV27|.|TRBD1|TRBJ2-5
CASSSYVTGGETQYF
TGTGCCAGCAGTTCTTATGTAACAGGGGGAGAGACCCAGTACTTC